Included here is one T cell receptor (beta chain) sequence, with context. No antigen is known for it. V was trimmed by 10 bases and J by 5 bases, leaving 17 bases between them. The CDR3 loop spans 13 amino acids. The germline gives CDR1 MNHEY, CDR2 SVGAGI. The data were obtained in a study of blood T cells in healthy people across ages. Notes on the study in general: Strong correlation existed between TCR beta diversity and naive T cell percentage.

Primed by a sample-barcoded 5' primer and a J-beta primer mix, a second PCR proceeded for about 7 to 12 cycles. Each CDR3 protein is one row after TCRdb ran MiXCR on the 5' RACE reads. The table records about 570,000 distinct CDR3 sequences, around a quarter of them present only once. This same sample was also taken into another study, of T cells of mothers and their children.

V usage is TRBV6-5 and J usage is TRBJ1-1; D is perhaps TRBD1 (5 bases). The source is a boy between 2 and 10 years old in good health. Material: blood. The CDR3 sequence is CATRKEGRTEAFF. The CDR3, as DNA: TGTGCCACCCGTAAGGAGGGGCGGACTGAAGCTTTCTTT.